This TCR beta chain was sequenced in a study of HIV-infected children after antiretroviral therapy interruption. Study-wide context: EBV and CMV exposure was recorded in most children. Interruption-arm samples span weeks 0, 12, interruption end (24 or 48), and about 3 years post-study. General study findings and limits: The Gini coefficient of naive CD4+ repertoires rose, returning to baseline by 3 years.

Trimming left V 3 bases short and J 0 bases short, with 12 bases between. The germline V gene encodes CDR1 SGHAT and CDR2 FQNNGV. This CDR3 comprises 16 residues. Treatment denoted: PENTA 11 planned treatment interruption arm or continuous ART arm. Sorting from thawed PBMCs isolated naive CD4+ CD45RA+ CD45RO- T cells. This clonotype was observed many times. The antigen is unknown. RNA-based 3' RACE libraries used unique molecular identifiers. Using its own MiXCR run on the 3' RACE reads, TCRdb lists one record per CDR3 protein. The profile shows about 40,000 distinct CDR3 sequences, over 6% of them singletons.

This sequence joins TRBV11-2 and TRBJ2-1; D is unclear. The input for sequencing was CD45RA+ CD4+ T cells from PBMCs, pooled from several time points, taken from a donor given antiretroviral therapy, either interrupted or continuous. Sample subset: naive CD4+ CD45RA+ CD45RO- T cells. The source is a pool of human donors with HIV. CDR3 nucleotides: TGTGCCAGCAGCTTGTGGGGTCCTGGCTCCTACAATGAGCAGTTCTTC. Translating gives CASSLWGPGSYNEQFF.